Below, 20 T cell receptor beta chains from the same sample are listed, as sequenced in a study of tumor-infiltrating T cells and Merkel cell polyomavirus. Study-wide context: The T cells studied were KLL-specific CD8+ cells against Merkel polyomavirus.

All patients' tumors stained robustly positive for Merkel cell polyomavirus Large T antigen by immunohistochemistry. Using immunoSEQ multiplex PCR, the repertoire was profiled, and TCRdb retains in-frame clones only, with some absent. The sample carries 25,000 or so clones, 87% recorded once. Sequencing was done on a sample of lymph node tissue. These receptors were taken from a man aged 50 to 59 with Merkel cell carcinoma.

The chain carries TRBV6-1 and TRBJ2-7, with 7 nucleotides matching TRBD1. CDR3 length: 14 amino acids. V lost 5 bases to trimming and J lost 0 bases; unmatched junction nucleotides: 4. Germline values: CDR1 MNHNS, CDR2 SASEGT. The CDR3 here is CASSSDRASYEQYF. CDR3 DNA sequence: TGTGCCAGCAGTTCTGACAGGGCCTCCTACGAGCAGTACTTC.

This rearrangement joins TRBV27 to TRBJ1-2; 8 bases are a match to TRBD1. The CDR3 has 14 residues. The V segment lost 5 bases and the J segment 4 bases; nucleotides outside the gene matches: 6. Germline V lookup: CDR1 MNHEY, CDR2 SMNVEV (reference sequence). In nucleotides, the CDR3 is TGTGCCAGCAGTCCGCGACAGGGGCCCTATGGCTACACCTTC. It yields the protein CASSPRQGPYGYTF.

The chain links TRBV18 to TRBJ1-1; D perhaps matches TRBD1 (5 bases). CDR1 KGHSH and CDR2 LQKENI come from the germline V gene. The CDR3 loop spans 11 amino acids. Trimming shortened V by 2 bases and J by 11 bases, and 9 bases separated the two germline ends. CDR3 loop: CASSPGTYAFF. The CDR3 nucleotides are TGTGCCAGCTCACCAGGGACTTACGCTTTCTTT.

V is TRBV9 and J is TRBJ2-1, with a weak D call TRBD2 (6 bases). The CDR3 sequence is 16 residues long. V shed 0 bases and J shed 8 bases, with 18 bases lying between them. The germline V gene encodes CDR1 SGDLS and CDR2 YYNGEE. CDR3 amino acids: CASSVEGGGTGDEQFF. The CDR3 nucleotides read TGTGCCAGCAGCGTAGAGGGAGGAGGGACGGGGGATGAGCAGTTCTTC. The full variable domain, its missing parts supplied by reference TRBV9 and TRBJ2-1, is DSGVTQTPKHLITATGQRVTLRCSPRSGDLSVYWYQQSLDQGLQFLIQYYNGEERAKGNILERFSAQQFPDLHSELNLSSLELGDSALYFCASSVEGGGTGDEQFFGPGTRLTVL.

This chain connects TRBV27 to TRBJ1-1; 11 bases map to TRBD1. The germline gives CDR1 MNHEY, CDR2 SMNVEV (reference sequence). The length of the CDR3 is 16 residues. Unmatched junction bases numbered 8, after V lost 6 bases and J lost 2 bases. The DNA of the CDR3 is TGTGCCAGCAGCCCCCGGACAGGGGGCTCCAACACTGAAGCTTTCTTT. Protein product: CASSPRTGGSNTEAFF.

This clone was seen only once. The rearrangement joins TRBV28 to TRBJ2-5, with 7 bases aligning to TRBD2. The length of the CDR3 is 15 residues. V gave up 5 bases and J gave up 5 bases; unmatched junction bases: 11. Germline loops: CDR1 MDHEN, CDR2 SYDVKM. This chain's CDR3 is CASSLFAGVWETQYF. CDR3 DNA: TGTGCCAGCAGTCTCTTTGCGGGGGTGTGGGAGACCCAGTACTTC.

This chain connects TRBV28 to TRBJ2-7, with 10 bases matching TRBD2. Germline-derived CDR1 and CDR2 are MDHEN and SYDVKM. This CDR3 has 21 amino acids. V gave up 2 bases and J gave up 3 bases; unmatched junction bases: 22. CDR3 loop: CASSLIPGSKRTSGPNYEQYF. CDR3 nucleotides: TGTGCCAGCAGTTTAATTCCAGGGAGTAAACGGACTAGCGGACCCAACTACGAGCAGTACTTC.

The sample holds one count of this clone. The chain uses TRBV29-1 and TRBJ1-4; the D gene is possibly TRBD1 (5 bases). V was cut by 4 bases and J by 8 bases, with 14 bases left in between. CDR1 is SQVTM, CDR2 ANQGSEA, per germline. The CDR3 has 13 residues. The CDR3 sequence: CSVAPRDREKLFF. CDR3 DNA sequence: TGCAGCGTTGCACCCAGGGATCGGGAAAAACTGTTTTTT.

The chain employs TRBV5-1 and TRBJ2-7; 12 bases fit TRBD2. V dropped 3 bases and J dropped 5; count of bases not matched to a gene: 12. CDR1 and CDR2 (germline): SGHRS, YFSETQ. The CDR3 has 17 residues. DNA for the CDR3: TGCGCCAGCAGCTGGGGTCCCTCTAGCGGGGGGGTCGACGAGCAGTACTTC. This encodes CASSWGPSSGGVDEQYF.

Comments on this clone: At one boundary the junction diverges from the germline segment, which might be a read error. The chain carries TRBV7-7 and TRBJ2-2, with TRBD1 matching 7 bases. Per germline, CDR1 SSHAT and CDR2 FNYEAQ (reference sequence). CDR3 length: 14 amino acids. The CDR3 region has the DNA TGTGCTAGCAGCCCTAGACAGGGACCCGGGGAGCTGTTTTTT. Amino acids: CASSPRQGPGELFF.

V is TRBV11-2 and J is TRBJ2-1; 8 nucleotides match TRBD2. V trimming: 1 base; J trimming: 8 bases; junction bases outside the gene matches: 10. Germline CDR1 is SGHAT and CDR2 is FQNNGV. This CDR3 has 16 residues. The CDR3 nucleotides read TGTGCCAGCAGCTTAGTCGGGGGGGCCTTCTTATATGAGCAGTTCTTC. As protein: CASSLVGGAFLYEQFF. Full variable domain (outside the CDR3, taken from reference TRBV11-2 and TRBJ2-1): EAGVAQSPRYKIIEKRQSVAFWCNPISGHATLYWYQQILGQGPKLLIQFQNNGVVDDSQLPKDRFSAERLKGVDSTLKIQPAKLEDSAVYLCASSLVGGAFLYEQFFGPGTRLTVL.

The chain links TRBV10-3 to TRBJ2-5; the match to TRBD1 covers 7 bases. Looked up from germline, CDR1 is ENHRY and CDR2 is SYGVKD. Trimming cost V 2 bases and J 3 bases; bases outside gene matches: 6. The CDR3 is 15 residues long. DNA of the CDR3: TGTGCCATCAGTGAGGTGGGGCAGGGGGAAGAGACCCAGTACTTC. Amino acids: CAISEVGQGEETQYF.

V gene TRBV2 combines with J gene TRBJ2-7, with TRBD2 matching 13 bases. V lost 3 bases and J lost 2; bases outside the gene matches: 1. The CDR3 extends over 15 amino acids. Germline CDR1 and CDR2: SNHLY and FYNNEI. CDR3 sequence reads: CASSDGTSGAYEQYF. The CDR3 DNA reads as TGTGCCAGCAGTGATGGGACTAGCGGGGCCTACGAGCAGTACTTC. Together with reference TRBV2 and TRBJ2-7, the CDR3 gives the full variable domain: EPEVTQTPSHQVTQMGQEVILRCVPISNHLYFYWYRQILGQKVEFLVSFYNNEISEKSEIFDDQFSVERPDGSNFTLKIRSTKLEDSAMYFCASSDGTSGAYEQYFGPGTRLTVT.

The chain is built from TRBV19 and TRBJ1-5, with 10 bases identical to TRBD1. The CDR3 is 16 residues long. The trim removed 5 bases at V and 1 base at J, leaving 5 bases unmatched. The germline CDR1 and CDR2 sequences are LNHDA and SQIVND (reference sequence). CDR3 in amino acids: CASSGQGGTSNQPQHF. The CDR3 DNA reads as TGTGCCAGTAGTGGACAGGGGGGGACGAGCAATCAGCCCCAGCATTTT.

In DNA, the CDR3 is TGTGCCAGCAGTTACCTCAGGGGGTTGGCTCTCAATGAGCAGTTCTTC. It yields the protein CASSYLRGLALNEQFF. The V call is TRBV6-5, the J call TRBJ2-1; 7 bases fit TRBD1. V was clipped by 2 bases and J by 6 bases; unmatched bases: 10. The CDR3 covers 16 residues. The germline V gene has CDR1 MNHEY and CDR2 SVGAGI.

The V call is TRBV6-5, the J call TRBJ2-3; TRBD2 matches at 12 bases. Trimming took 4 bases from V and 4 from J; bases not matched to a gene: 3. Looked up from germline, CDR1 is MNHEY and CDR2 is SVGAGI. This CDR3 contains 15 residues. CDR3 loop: CASSSLAGGADTQYF. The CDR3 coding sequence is TGTGCCAGCAGTTCACTAGCGGGGGGTGCAGATACGCAGTATTTT.

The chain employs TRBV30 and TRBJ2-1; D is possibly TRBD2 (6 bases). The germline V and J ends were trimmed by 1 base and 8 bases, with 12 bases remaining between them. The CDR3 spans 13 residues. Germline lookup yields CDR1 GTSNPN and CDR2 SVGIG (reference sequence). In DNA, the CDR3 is TGTGCCTGGAGTGCGCGGGGACGAGATGAGCAGTTCTTC. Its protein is CAWSARGRDEQFF.

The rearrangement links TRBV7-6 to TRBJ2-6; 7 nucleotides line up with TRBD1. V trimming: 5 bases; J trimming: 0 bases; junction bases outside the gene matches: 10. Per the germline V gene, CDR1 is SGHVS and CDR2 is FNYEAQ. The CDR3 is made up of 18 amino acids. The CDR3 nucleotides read TGTGCCAGCAGCGCCCGAGGGACAGTTAACTCTGGGGCCAACGTCCTGACTTTC. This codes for CASSARGTVNSGANVLTF.

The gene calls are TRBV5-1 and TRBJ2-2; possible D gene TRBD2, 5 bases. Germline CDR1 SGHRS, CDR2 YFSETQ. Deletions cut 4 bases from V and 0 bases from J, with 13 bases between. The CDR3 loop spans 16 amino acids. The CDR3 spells CASSPGLNTNTGELFF. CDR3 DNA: TGCGCCAGCAGCCCAGGACTCAACACGAACACCGGGGAGCTGTTTTTT.

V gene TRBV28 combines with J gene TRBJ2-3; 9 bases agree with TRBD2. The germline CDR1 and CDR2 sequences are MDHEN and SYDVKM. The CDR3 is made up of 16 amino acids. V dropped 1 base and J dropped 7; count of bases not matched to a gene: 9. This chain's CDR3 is CASSLLRLAASYTQYF. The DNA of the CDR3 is TGTGCCAGCAGTTTATTGAGACTAGCGGCATCATATACGCAGTATTTT.